This T cell receptor beta chain was sequenced for a study of vaccination and CD4 T cells after COVID-19. Study-level information: Post-COVID samples had a sampling time that fell a median roughly 92 days after diagnosis (range 35 to 161).

The germline V gene encodes CDR1 SGHTA and CDR2 FQGNSA. V lost 3 bases, J lost 2 bases, and 6 bases stayed unmatched. The CDR3 is made up of 15 amino acids. Comment on this clonotype: What it binds is not known.

As to treatment: approximately nine-day PBMC culture with coronavirus spike peptide pools or control peptides (ViraFEST assay). Fresh replacement IL-2 medium substituted for half the medium on days 3 and 7. The Oncomine TCR Beta short-read assay sequenced DNA from cultured CD4+ T cells. TCRdb recomputed calls from the PCR reads with MiXCR, one row per CDR3 protein. The data contain 20,000 to 25,000 distinct CDR3 sequences, 40% to 50% of them seen just once; the ten biggest clones take up roughly 9%. This clonotype was obtained from a human donor who had recovered from COVID-19. The genes are TRBV7-2 and TRBJ2-7, with 8 nucleotides matching TRBD2. Sequenced sample: CD4+ T cells from blood, cultured in vitro. The CDR3 sequence is CASSFNGRGTYEQYF. Written as DNA, the CDR3 is TGTGCCAGCAGCTTCAACGGGAGGGGGACCTACGAGCAGTACTTC.